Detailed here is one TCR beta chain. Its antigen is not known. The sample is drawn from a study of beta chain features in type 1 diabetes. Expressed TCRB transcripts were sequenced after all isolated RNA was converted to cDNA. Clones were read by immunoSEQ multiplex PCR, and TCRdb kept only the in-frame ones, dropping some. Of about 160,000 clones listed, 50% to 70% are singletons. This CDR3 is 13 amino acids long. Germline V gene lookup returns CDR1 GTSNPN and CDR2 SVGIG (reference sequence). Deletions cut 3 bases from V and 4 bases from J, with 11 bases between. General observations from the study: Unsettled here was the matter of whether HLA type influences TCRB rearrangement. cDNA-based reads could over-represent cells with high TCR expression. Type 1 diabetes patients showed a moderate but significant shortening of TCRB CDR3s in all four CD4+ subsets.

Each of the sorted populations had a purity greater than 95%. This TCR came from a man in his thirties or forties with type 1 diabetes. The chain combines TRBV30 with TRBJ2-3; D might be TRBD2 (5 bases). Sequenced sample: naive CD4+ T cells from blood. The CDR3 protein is CAWSPGSADTQYF. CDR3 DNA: TGTGCCTGGAGCCCCGGTAGCGCAGATACGCAGTATTTT.